This TCR beta chain derives from a study of T cells in Graves' hyperthyroidism and ophthalmopathy. V dropped 5 bases and J dropped 3 bases, with 13 bases sitting between them. Germline-derived CDR1 and CDR2 are DFQATT and SNEGSKA (reference sequence). This CDR3 region has 13 residues. Uncontrolled infection, other autoimmune disease, pregnancy or lactation disqualified patients from enrolment. Researchers amplified the TCR beta CDR3 regions from RNA transcripts. A first-round RT-PCR of the TCR CDR3 used the HTBI primer set. TCRdb re-derived calls from the multiplex PCR reads in MiXCR, one entry per CDR3 protein. The table records 40,000 to 55,000 distinct CDR3 sequences, roughly 50% of them present only once.

The source material was peripheral blood or thyroid tissue (not recorded which). This TCR came from a woman aged 45-65 years with Graves' hyperthyroidism. This chain uses TRBV20-1 with TRBJ1-2; D might be TRBD1 (6 bases). The CDR3 region has the DNA TGCAGTGCTCCTGCCCCAGGGGACTATGGCTACACCTTC. Protein sequence: CSAPAPGDYGYTF.